The source of this T cell receptor beta chain is a study of blood T cells in healthy people across ages. Study details: Through template switching, about one barcoded beta molecule was captured per two T cells, as measured in model experiments.

The germline CDR1 and CDR2 sequences are SGHRS and YFSETQ. The CDR3 covers 14 residues. V dropped 1 base and J dropped 3 bases, with 10 bases sitting between them. A second about 7 to 11 cycle PCR used barcoded and J-beta primers. Every molecule of cDNA carried a tag from a template-switch adaptor with 12 random nucleotides. TCRdb fed the 5' RACE reads into MiXCR, producing one record per CDR3 protein. The sample contains around 500,000 distinct CDR3 sequences, roughly 48% of which appear only once. The rearrangement joins TRBV5-1 to TRBJ1-1; weak D call: TRBD1 (6 bases). Sample: blood. The TCR sequence derives from a man aged 80 or over in good health. The CDR3 DNA reads TGCGCCAGCAGCTTGCAACAGGGAGACACTGAAGCTTTCTTT. Its translation: CASSLQQGDTEAFF.